This T cell receptor (beta chain) was captured in a study of cytomegalovirus exposure and HLA in healthy donors. Looking at the study overall: In a later analysis, the roughly 110 validation repertoires were reported to have used the same platform as the approximately 700 first-cohort repertoires. Findings and limits, study-wide: In the 95 to 150 validation repertoires, under 95% of cluster scores exceeded 0, per a later analysis. Most TCRs appeared rarely, but some public TCRs recurred in many donors.

V lost 5 bases and J lost 2, with 16 bases in between. CDR1 and CDR2 (germline): SGHVS, FNYEAQ. This CDR3 comprises 15 residues. The protocol was immunoSEQ multiplex PCR, while the TCRdb copy is restricted to in-frame clones and leaves out a portion. The sample yields roughly 120,000 clones, about 93% seen once. The count of this clone is one. The antigen is not known. The sequence was obtained from a woman in her late teens or twenties in good health and CMV-seronegative. Sample: PBMCs. The rearrangement uses TRBV7-6 and TRBJ2-7; weak D call: TRBD2 (6 bases). The CDR3 coding sequence is TGTGCCAGCAGCCCCGGGACTGAGGAGACCTACGAGCAGTACTTC. This codes for CASSPGTEETYEQYF. The complete variable domain, with remaining parts taken from reference TRBV7-6 and TRBJ2-7, reads GAGVSQSPRYKVTKRGQDVALRCDPISGHVSLYWYRQALGQGPEFLTYFNYEAQQDKSGLPNDRFSAERPEGSISTLTIQRTEQRDSAMYRCASSPGTEETYEQYFGPGTRLTVT.